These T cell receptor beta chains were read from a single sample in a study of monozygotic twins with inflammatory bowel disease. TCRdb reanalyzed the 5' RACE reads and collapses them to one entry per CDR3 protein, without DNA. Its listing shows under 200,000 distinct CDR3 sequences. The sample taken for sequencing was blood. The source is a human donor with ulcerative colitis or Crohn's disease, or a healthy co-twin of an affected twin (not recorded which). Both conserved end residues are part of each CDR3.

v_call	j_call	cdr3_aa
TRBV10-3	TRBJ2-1	CAISETAVGQAYNEQFF
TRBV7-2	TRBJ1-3	CASRSGRLRDTIYF
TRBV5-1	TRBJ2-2	CASSLAWDNTGELFF
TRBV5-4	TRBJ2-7	CASSLVAGGPEQYF
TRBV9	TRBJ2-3	CASSRTGTDTQYF
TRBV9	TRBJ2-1	CASSPEASGASYNEQFF
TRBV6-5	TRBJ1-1	CASRGLRDSEAFF
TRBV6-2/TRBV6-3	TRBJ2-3	CASTRKLDSPDRTDTQYF
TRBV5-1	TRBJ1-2	CASSLVKNYGYTF
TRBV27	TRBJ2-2	CASSFVNRVPGELFF
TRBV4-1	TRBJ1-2	CASSQDLDGDYTF
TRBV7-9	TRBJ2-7	CASSATGGSYEQYF
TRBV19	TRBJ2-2	CASTVTGELFF
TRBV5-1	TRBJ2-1	CASSSQGGIVPNEQFF
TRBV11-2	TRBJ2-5	CASTSLLGPQETQYF
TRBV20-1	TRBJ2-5	CSALQGALVETQYF
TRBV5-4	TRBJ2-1	CAPARWGSFDEQFF
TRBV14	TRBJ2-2	CASCQVPLTGELFF
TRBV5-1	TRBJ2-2	CASSTGQGRVGELFF
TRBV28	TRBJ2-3	CASGLAGFTDTQYF
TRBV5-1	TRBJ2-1	CASSSLAGGFWEQFF
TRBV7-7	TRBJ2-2	CASSLGRTGRDTGELFF
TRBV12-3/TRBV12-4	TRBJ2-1	CASSLGQGLSYNEQFF
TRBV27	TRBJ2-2	CASSPRDRDTGELFF
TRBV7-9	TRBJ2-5	CASSLVGLAETQYF
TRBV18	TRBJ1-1	CASSLFVTGENTEAFF
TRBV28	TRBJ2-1	CASSPRGETYNEQFF
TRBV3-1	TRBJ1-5	CASSPFGQPQHF
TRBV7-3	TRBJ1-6	CASSHSGGNSPLHF
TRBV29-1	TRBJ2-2	CSVEAQANTGELFF
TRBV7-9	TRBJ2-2	CASSLVATRGGELFF
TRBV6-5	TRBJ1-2	CATLVQGAYGYTF
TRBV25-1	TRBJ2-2	CASSELGKNTGELFF
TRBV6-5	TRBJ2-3	CASSGDNTQYF
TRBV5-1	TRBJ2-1	CASSSGIQKQFF
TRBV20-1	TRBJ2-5	CSARGVRPNFQETQYF
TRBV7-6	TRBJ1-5	CASSQGQVSNQPQHF
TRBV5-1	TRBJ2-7	CASSPYLAGDSYEQYF
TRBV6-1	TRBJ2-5	CASSLLAGGLQETQYF
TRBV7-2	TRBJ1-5	CASSLSPNVPQHF
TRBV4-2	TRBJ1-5	CASSQESQPQHF
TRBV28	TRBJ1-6	CASRSGLGSSYNSPLHF
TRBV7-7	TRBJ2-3	CASSLGPGTGQGDTQYF
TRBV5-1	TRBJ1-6	CASSWGQGNSPLHF
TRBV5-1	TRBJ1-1	CASSLGQEDEAFF
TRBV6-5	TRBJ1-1	CASSCSGSEAFF
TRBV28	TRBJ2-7	CASSLLGGNIYEQYF
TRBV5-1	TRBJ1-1	CASSFRGIMNTEAFF
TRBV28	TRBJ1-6	CASSSSGTGDSPLHF
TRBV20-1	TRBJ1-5	CSAREGSNQPQHF
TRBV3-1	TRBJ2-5	CASSQDLDSGRGKETQYF
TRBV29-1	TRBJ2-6	CSVEDLGQLSGANVLTF
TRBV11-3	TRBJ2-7	CASSVDASTQYF
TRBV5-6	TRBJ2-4	CASSLDGRDIQYF